One and the same sample provided the 25 T cell receptor beta chains below, sequenced in a study of CD8 T cells in ankylosing spondylitis listed by TCRdb under 2017. The method was 5' RACE. The sequencer was an Illumina HiSeq 2500. TCRdb reran the public reads through fastp at Q25 and MiXCR, keeping productive beta chains. Each entry is one CDR3 protein sequence, shown with its most common DNA and genes. The sample includes 230,000 or so distinct CDR3 sequences, with 20% to 30% observed a single time. Of the sample, around 0.64% is held by the ten largest clones. The sample was blood, either unsorted or a sorted T cell fraction (not recorded which). These receptors were collected from a male donor with ankylosing spondylitis or in good health (not recorded which).

This clonotype was counted only a few times. The rearrangement joins TRBV15 to TRBJ2-7; TRBD2 aligns across 8 bases. V trimming: 3 bases; J trimming: 3 bases; junction bases outside the gene matches: 1. Germline CDR1 reads LNHNV; CDR2 reads YYDKDF (reference sequence). CDR3 size: 13 residues. The CDR3 spells CATSRGLVYEQYF. DNA of the CDR3: TGTGCCACCAGCAGGGGACTAGTCTACGAGCAGTACTTC.

This chain links TRBV20-1 with TRBJ2-1; TRBD2 matches 15 bases. J gave up 10 bases and V 6 bases, and 10 bases lay outside the gene matches. The CDR3 spans 15 residues. In germline, CDR1 is DFQATT, CDR2 SNEGSKA (reference sequence). In nucleotides, the CDR3 is TGCAGTGCAGGGACTAGCGGGGGGTTGAGAAGGGAGCAGTTCTTC. This sequence encodes CSAGTSGGLRREQFF.

This clonotype was observed many times. The J gene is TRBJ1-2, the V gene TRBV10-3; the D is unclear. Between the trimmed V and J ends, which lost 0 bases and 12 bases, there was a span of 14 bases. CDR3 length equals 13 residues. From germline, CDR1 is ENHRY and CDR2 SYGVKD. The CDR3 sequence: CAISESMGSRNTF. Here the CDR3 DNA reads TGTGCCATCAGTGAGTCGATGGGTAGTAGGAACACCTTC.

The chain recombines TRBV7-2 with TRBJ2-5; D is undetermined. Germline CDR1 and CDR2: SGHTA and FQGNSA. V was clipped by 1 base and J by 2 bases, with 11 bases between them. This CDR3 has 15 amino acids. The DNA of the CDR3 is TGTGCCAGCAGCTTAGAAGCCGCAGAACAAGAGACCCAGTACTTC. This translates into CASSLEAAEQETQYF.

This chain connects TRBV19 to TRBJ2-5; D ambiguous. CDR3 length: 13 amino acids. V lost 4 bases and J 5 bases, leaving 11 bases between the germline ends. Looked up from germline, CDR1 is LNHDA and CDR2 is SQIVND (reference sequence). The CDR3 region is CASSKHPRETQYF. CDR3 sequence (DNA): TGTGCCAGTAGTAAACACCCTCGTGAGACCCAGTACTTC.

This clonotype appeared a few times. The chain couples TRBV5-4 to TRBJ2-3; no clear D gene. From germline, CDR1 is SGHNT and CDR2 YYREEE (reference sequence). CDR3 length: 12 amino acids. The V end lost 2 bases, the J end lost 6 bases, and 7 bases lay between the germline ends. CDR3 nucleotides: TGTGCCAGCAGCTTCAGCAGCGATACGCAGTATTTT. This gives the protein CASSFSSDTQYF.

In this sample, this clonotype turned up many times. The chain couples TRBV20-1 to TRBJ2-3; D may match TRBD1 or TRBD2 (5 bases each). Germline V lookup: CDR1 DFQATT, CDR2 SNEGSKA (reference sequence). The V gene lost 6 bases and the J gene lost 4 bases, with 8 bases spanning the gap. The CDR3 runs to 11 residues. CDR3 bases: TGCAGTGCCTTGGGGGCAGATACGCAGTATTTT. Translation gives CSALGADTQYF.

This clonotype was seen at least ten times. V gene TRBV3-1 combines with J gene TRBJ2-7; D possibly matches TRBD1 or TRBD2 (5 bases each). The germline CDR1 and CDR2 sequences are LGHDT and YNNKEL (reference sequence). The V end was cut by 4 bases, the J end by 2 bases, with 6 bases between. CDR3 size: 12 residues. The CDR3 DNA reads as TGTGCCAGCAGCCCGGGGCCCTACGAGCAGTACTTC. Residues: CASSPGPYEQYF.

This clonotype was recorded many times. V gene TRBV11-2 combines with J gene TRBJ2-5; D is uncertain. The CDR3 loop spans 12 amino acids. Germline CDR1 is SGHAT and CDR2 is FQNNGV. V was shortened by 5 bases and J by 1 base, with 5 bases between the two germline ends. The CDR3 reads CASSLIQETQYF. CDR3 bases: TGTGCCAGCAGCCTAATCCAAGAGACCCAGTACTTC.

This clonotype was seen ten or more times. This sequence joins TRBV20-1 and TRBJ2-1, with 10 bases matching TRBD2. CDR1 DFQATT and CDR2 SNEGSKA come from the germline V gene (reference sequence). CDR3 length: 15 amino acids. J was trimmed by 7 bases and V by 0 bases; bases with no gene match: 6. The CDR3 nucleotides are TGCAGTGCTAGAGACCCTAGCGGGGGCACGAATGAGCAGTTCTTC. Residues: CSARDPSGGTNEQFF.

The chain combines TRBV5-6 with TRBJ2-4, with 8 bases fitting TRBD1. Germline V gene sequence: CDR1 SGHDT, CDR2 YYEEEE. This CDR3 spans 14 amino acids. J was trimmed by 6 bases and V by 1 base; bases with no gene match: 3. For the CDR3, the DNA is TGTGCCAGCAGCTTGTATGGACAGGGAAACATTCAGTACTTC. Encoded protein: CASSLYGQGNIQYF.

This clonotype appeared many times. The V call is TRBV20-1, the J call TRBJ1-2, with D perhaps matching TRBD1 (6 bases). The CDR3 runs 16 residues. V lost 0 bases and J lost 0, with 14 bases in between. Germline CDR1 DFQATT, CDR2 SNEGSKA (reference sequence). The CDR3 bases are TGCAGTGCTAGAGACCCACAGGGAAGAGCTAACTATGGCTACACCTTC. It is translated as CSARDPQGRANYGYTF.

The rearrangement joins TRBV10-1 to TRBJ2-3; D might be TRBD2 (5 bases). There are 13 residues in the CDR3. CDR1 and CDR2 from the germline V gene are WNHNN and SYGVQD (reference sequence). V was cut by 6 bases and J by 4 bases, with 11 bases left in between. The CDR3 loop is CASSPGSSDTQYF. The CDR3, as DNA: TGCGCCAGCAGCCCGGGGTCCTCAGATACGCAGTATTTT.

This clonotype was observed a few times. CDR3: CASSSGLAVADTQYF. DNA of the CDR3: TGTGCCAGCAGCTCCGGACTAGCGGTAGCAGATACGCAGTATTTT. The V and J genes are TRBV9 and TRBJ2-3; 10 positions match TRBD2. The junction had 6 bases not matched to a gene; V was cut back by 4 bases and J by 4 bases. Germline V gene lookup returns CDR1 SGDLS and CDR2 YYNGEE. The CDR3 loop spans 15 amino acids.

This clonotype was seen many times. The genes are TRBV20-1 and TRBJ2-1; no firm D call. Germline lookup yields CDR1 DFQATT and CDR2 SNEGSKA (reference sequence). Deletions cut 0 bases from V and 5 bases from J, with 2 bases between. The CDR3 covers 11 residues. This chain's CDR3 is CSARENNEQFF. In nucleotides, the CDR3 is TGCAGTGCTAGAGAGAACAATGAGCAGTTCTTC.

The genes are TRBV18 and TRBJ2-2, with 7 bases matching TRBD1. The CDR3 is 14 amino acids. With 8 bases clipped from V and 1 base from J, the junction kept 4 bases outside the gene matches. Germline CDR1 and CDR2: KGHSH and LQKENI. The CDR3 loop reads CASADRQNTGELFF. DNA for the CDR3: TGTGCCAGCGCGGACAGGCAGAACACCGGGGAGCTGTTTTTT.

A few counts support this clonotype. The genes are TRBV29-1 and TRBJ2-3; 12 bases line up with TRBD2. The CDR3 is 13 amino acids. V was clipped by 7 bases and J by 4 bases; unmatched bases: 3. Germline assignment: CDR1 SQVTM and CDR2 ANQGSEA. CDR3 sequence (DNA): TGCAGCGCCAGGACTAGCGGGGCAGATACGCAGTATTTT. It translates to CSARTSGADTQYF.

This clonotype was seen a few times. This rearrangement joins TRBV7-8 to TRBJ2-7, with 11 bases fitting TRBD1. Germline V gene data show CDR1 as SGHVS and CDR2 as FQNEAQ. The CDR3 totals 15 residues. V shed 5 bases and J 3 bases; nucleotides not matched to a gene: 6. CDR3: CASSGGQGALYEQYF. The CDR3 bases are TGTGCCAGCAGCGGAGGACAGGGGGCCCTCTACGAGCAGTACTTC.

This clonotype was seen many times. V gene TRBV12-3 or TRBV12-4 combines with J gene TRBJ2-5; 8 bases are shared with TRBD1. This CDR3 spans 14 amino acids. J was trimmed by 1 base and V by 6 bases; bases with no gene match: 4. CDR3 region: CASSQTGGQETQYF. The CDR3 DNA follows: TGTGCCAGCAGCCAAACAGGGGGCCAAGAGACCCAGTACTTC.

This clonotype was seen a few times. The chain carries TRBV12-3 or TRBV12-4 and TRBJ1-4, with no clear D. Trimming took off 6 bases at V and 8 bases at J, with 10 bases between the two ends. The CDR3 has 12 residues. CDR3 loop: CASRRADEKLFF. The CDR3 DNA is TGTGCCAGCAGGCGCGCGGACGAAAAACTGTTTTTT.

J is TRBJ2-2 and V is TRBV7-3; TRBD2 agrees at 8 bases. This CDR3 comprises 14 residues. V trimming: 5 bases; J trimming: 6 bases; junction bases outside the gene matches: 5. Germline CDR1 reads SGHTA; CDR2 reads FQGTGA. CDR3 nucleotide sequence: TGTGCCAGCAGCCGCGGAGCGGGGGCCGGGGAGCTGTTTTTT. This gives the protein CASSRGAGAGELFF.

This clonotype was found many times. The V call is TRBV4-1, the J call TRBJ2-7, with D unclear. The V end lost 4 bases, the J end lost 0 bases, and 7 bases lay between the germline ends. Per the germline V gene, CDR1 is MGHRA and CDR2 is YSYEKL. This CDR3 has 13 amino acids. In DNA, the CDR3 is TGCGCCAGCAGCCGGGTTTCCTCCTACGAGCAGTACTTC. This gives the protein CASSRVSSYEQYF.

In this sample, this clonotype turned up a few times. This chain links TRBV6-1 with TRBJ2-5; D might be TRBD1 or TRBD2, each matching 7 bases. The V gene lost 6 bases and the J gene lost 1 base, with 18 bases spanning the gap. Germline values: CDR1 MNHNS, CDR2 SASEGT. The length of the CDR3 is 16 residues. In DNA form, the CDR3 reads TGTGCCAGCAGATTTAGGGGGCGCGGGGGCCAAGAGACCCAGTACTTC. This encodes CASRFRGRGGQETQYF.

V gene TRBV20-1 combines with J gene TRBJ2-7, with TRBD2 matching over 10 bases. V dropped 1 base and J dropped 0; count of bases not matched to a gene: 9. The CDR3 loop spans 17 amino acids. Germline V gives CDR1 DFQATT, CDR2 SNEGSKA (reference sequence). CDR3 coding DNA: TGCAGTGCTAGAGGTGGTAGCGGGGGGACGAGCTCCTACGAGCAGTACTTC. Its translation: CSARGGSGGTSSYEQYF.

The rearrangement uses TRBV18 and TRBJ2-2, with TRBD2 as a possible D gene (5 bases). The CDR3 extends over 15 amino acids. CDR1 is KGHSH and CDR2 is LQKENI in the germline V gene. Trimming removed 4 bases from V and 7 bases from J, with 16 bases in between. In nucleotides, the CDR3 is TGTGCCAGCTCACGACCGGGCCTAGGAGGCGGGGAGCTGTTTTTT. This gives the protein CASSRPGLGGGELFF.